This TCR beta chain was captured by sequencing in a study of spatial heterogeneity in lung cancer. Every molecule of TCR cDNA had its own unique molecular identifier. MiXCR, run by TCRdb on the 5' RACE reads, gives a single entry per CDR3 protein. The table lists around 4,700 distinct CDR3 sequences, approximately 28% of them singletons, with approximately 38% in the top ten. The CDR3 extends over 14 amino acids. V gave up 4 bases and J gave up 3 bases, with 7 bases separating them. Germline assignment: CDR1 SGHTA and CDR2 FQGTGA. By sample fraction, this clonotype is medium-sized. Stated time point: sample taken at primary tumor resection. Whole RNA came from tumor, nontumor lung or frozen PBMC and was sequenced without being sorted.

The source is a male donor with early-stage non-small cell lung cancer. The sample consisted of PBMCs, taken at surgery. V is TRBV7-3 and J is TRBJ2-6; no clear D gene. The CDR3 DNA reads TGTGCCAGCAGCTCGGGTGGTGGGGCCAACGTCCTGACTTTC. This gives the protein CASSSGGGANVLTF.